This T cell receptor (beta chain) stems from a study of long-term antiretroviral therapy in people with HIV (dated by TCRdb to the early 2020s). Concerning the study at large: The earliest samples were collected roughly a decade before the 2015 WHO recommendation for immediate ART, at a time when ART was usually postponed until CD4 counts fell. Among the 30 to 35 participants with HIV, about a dozen were female. No cross-contamination during QIAcube processing was seen in test extractions of a monoclonal T-cell line run alongside 30 to 35 polyclonal samples. A total of around 190 cryopreserved PBMC samples came from 30 or so adults with confirmed HIV infection and were collected serially over a mean of approximately six years (range 1-12). This retrospective serial study examined whether starting ART and sustained HIV suppression were associated with changes in the composition and diversity of the TRB repertoire in peripheral blood. What the study reported, not specific to this receptor: Unsorted PBMC were profiled instead of sorted CD4+ and CD8+ T cells because pre-ART samples had limited cell numbers. At every time point, the repertoire was dominated by expanded TRB clones first identified before ART initiation, although this dominance fluctuated and, in many PLHIV, declined after ART. ART initiation was associated with a significant increase in TRB diversity, but diversity stayed significantly below transplant donor controls even after long-term ART. Owing to limited PBMC availability, only the TCR beta chain was sequenced, without alpha chain pairing. No data were available on ART adherence, viral resistance or therapy changes, limiting inferences about post-ART repertoire changes. Samples dated from 2004 to 2017, and the ART regimens used may be less effective than current ones. HIV repertoires had narrower CDR3 length ranges than controls, and the network structure suggested an antigen-experienced repertoire that shifted only slightly toward naive after ART.

Sequencing of the TRB variable region was done with the immunoSEQ hsTCRB v3.0 assay at survey level resolution. TRB sequencing targeted a depth of roughly 40,000-55,000 T-cell genomes per sample. An Illumina MiSeq with a v3 150-cycle kit was used to sequence the pooled TRB libraries. The paper's processing steps were these. Repertoire analysis ran in R within a reproducible Nextflow workflow covering QC, data transformation and analysis. Custom analyses were implemented in LymphoSeq2, an R package for AIRR-Seq data exploration. A few samples that produced fewer than 5000 total TRB sequences were removed, so approximately 190 HIV repertoires were analyzed. Of the 188 retained HIV repertoires, over 55 were collected before and more than 120 after ART initiation. Each repertoire was downsampled to 5000 TRB nucleotide sequences, and summary statistics were averaged across 100 downsampling iterations. The analysis kept only TRB sequences whose CDR3 regions were at least seven amino acids long. Diversity was assessed using a clonality score derived from Shannon entropy and using the Gini coefficient. Repertoire networks linked the top 5000 CDR3 amino acid sequences whenever two sequences differed by an edit distance of one. For TRB CDR3 amino acid sequences, GLIPH2 was used to predict antigen specificity groups and MHC restriction. To flag known CMV, EBV, HIV or tissue antigen associations, CDR3 amino acid sequences were matched against VDJdb and McPAS-TCR. Pre-ART, post-ART and control groups were compared with Wilcoxon signed-rank tests and Holm-Bonferroni correction. Entries here come from immuneACCESS through TCRdb and include only in-frame sequences with V and J called. Some clones fail to appear in such tables; in the studies checked, an unresolved V gene covers under half of the shortfall, and the cause of the remainder is unknown. The V and J calls and clone size were taken over from that table, and D and trimming were inferred from the DNA. The sample includes 15,000 to 20,000 clones, with less than 85% observed a single time. The top ten constitute about 8% of the sample.

Participants were included only if at least one PBMC sample before ART initiation and at least two post-ART samples were available. All participants with HIV were treated in the United States of America. Before DNA extraction, cryopreserved samples containing roughly 0.9-11 million PBMC were thawed and washed. At the time of the earliest PBMC sample, participants with HIV were aged between roughly 20 and 55 years. PBMC samples were contributed by each participant from 1-4 timepoints before ART initiation and 2-8 timepoints after ART initiation, with a median of 7 samples. For every participant, serial HIV viral load, CD4+ T-cell count, ART history and demographic data were obtained. Genomic DNA was extracted from unsorted PBMC with a Qiagen kit on a QIAcube, with processing performed in batches of 12 samples. The CDR3 measures 13 amino acids from cysteine to phenylalanine. CDR3 DNA is the only sequence kept; it has 39 bases, read in frame from the first base. For CDR1 and CDR2, the germline V gene lists SGHTA and FQGNSA. V loses 2 bases of germline sequence and J loses 7 bases, and the interval between the two ends is 11 bases.

Concerning this clone: Its antigen specificity is not known. Qualities for individual bases were not recorded, and no much larger clone is one base off.

The clonotype comes from a man younger than 35 with HIV. The material sequenced was unsorted PBMCs, taken 0.9 years after starting antiretroviral therapy. Recombination connected TRBV7-2 to TRBJ1-2; too little of a D gene remains to name it. The bases are TGTGCCAGCAGCTTATACGCGAGGCCTGGCTACACCTTC. It is translated as CASSLYARPGYTF.